The source of this T cell receptor beta chain is a study of blood T cell repertoires in COVID-19. Study background: Sample material is recorded as cDNA or gDNA derived from T cells, B-cell-depleted T cells, or PBMCs.

TCRdb's table, derived via immunoSEQ multiplex PCR, lists solely in-frame clones and lacks some. This sample yields some 150,000 clones, of which 80% to 90% are seen a single time; 8% belongs to the top ten. Germline CDR1 reads SNHLY; CDR2 reads FYNNEI. Deletions cut 4 bases from V and 6 bases from J, with 12 bases between. The CDR3 is 13 residues long. What was sequenced was peripheral blood. The receptor comes from a woman aged 55-70 years with COVID-19, enrolled during active disease. The V and J genes are TRBV2 and TRBJ1-2; D remains ambiguous. CDR3 residues: CASSAGQADGYTF. In DNA, the CDR3 is TGTGCCAGCAGTGCCGGCCAGGCAGATGGCTACACCTTC.